This T cell receptor beta chain was retrieved from a study of blood T cells in healthy people across ages. The second PCR ran roughly 6 to 12 cycles with a sample-barcoded 5' primer and J-beta primers. TCRdb re-derived calls from the 5' RACE reads in MiXCR, one entry per CDR3 protein. The table lists hundreds of thousands of distinct CDR3 sequences, approximately 31% of them singletons. The table lists this clonotype with many counts. No antigen is known for it. Between the trimmed V and J ends, which lost 0 bases and 4 bases, there was a span of 12 bases. The germline V gene has CDR1 LNHNV and CDR2 YYDKDF (reference sequence). CDR3 size: 15 residues. Findings and limits, study-wide: TCR beta diversity per million T cells fell roughly linearly with age. Estimated diversity across one million T cells was deemed an underestimate.

This clonotype was sampled from a woman over 75 in good health. This chain uses TRBV15 with TRBJ1-1, with D possibly matching TRBD1 (5 bases). The sample taken for sequencing was blood. CDR3 sequence: CATSRDRGAATEAFF. CDR3 sequence (DNA): TGTGCCACCAGCAGAGATAGAGGGGCGGCCACTGAAGCTTTCTTT. The full variable domain, with the rest looked up from reference TRBV15 and TRBJ1-1, is DAMVIQNPRYQVTQFGKPVTLSCSQTLNHNVMYWYQQKSSQAPKLLFHYYDKDFNNEADTPDNFQSRRPNTSFCFLDIRSPGLGDTAMYLCATSRDRGAATEAFFGQGTRLTVV.